This T cell receptor beta chain was captured in a study of blood T cell repertoires in COVID-19. The germline gives CDR1 MNHEY, CDR2 SVGAGI. The CDR3 length is 15 residues. V lost 2 bases and J lost 5; bases outside the gene matches: 5. Original data processing: How many nucleated cells were present was estimated from reference gene primer amplification. Repertoires were generated with immunoSEQ multiplex PCR, while TCRdb's copy carries only in-frame clones and drops some. Clone size and the V and J calls come from that table; the DNA yielded D and trimming. The sample holds 350,000 to 450,000 clones, approximately 91% seen once. Assignments of participants to cohorts depended upon their own reported clinical history. Each exposed participant met a COVID-19 case in the 2 weeks preceding study entry.

The clonotype comes from a woman in her thirties or forties who had been exposed to COVID-19. Sequenced input: PBMCs or T cells enriched from blood (not recorded which). This sequence joins TRBV6-5 and TRBJ1-4; TRBD1 agrees at 7 bases. The CDR3 region has the DNA TGTGCCAGCAGTTACGCGGGACAGAGGAATGAAAAACTGTTTTTT. It codes for CASSYAGQRNEKLFF.